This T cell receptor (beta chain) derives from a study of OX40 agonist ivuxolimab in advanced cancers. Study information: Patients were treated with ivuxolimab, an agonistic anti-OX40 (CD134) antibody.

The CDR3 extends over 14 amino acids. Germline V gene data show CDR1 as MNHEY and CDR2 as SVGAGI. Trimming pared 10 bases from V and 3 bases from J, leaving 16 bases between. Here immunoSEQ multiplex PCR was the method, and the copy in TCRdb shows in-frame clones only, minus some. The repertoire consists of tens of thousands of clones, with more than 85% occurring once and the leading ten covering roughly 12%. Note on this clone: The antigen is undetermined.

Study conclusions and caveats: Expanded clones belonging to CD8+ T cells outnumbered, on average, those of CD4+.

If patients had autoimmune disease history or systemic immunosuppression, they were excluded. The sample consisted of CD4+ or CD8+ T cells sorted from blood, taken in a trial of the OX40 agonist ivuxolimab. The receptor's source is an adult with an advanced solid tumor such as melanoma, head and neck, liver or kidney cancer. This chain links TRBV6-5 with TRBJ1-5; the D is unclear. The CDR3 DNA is TGTGCCACCGAGGAGGGTCAGCTCAATCAGCCCCAGCATTTT. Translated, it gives CATEEGQLNQPQHF.